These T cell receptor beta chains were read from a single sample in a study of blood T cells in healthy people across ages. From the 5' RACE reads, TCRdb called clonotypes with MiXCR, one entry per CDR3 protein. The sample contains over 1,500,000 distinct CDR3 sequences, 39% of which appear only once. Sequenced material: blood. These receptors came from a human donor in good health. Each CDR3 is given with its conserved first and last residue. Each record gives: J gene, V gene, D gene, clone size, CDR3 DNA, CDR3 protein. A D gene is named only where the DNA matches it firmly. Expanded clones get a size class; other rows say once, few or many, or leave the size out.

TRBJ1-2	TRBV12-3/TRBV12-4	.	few	TGTGCCAGCAGTTTGGGGGTTGGTATCTATGGCTACACCTTC	CASSLGVGIYGYTF
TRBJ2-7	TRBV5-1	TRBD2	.	TGCGCCAGCAGATGGACTAGCCAAGGCTACGAGCAGTACTTC	CASRWTSQGYEQYF
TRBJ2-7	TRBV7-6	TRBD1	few	TGTGCCAGCAGCTTAGTCGGGACAGGGGACCTCGACGAGCAGTACTTC	CASSLVGTGDLDEQYF
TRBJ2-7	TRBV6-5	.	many	TGTGCCAGCAGTTATAGAGGGGGGGAATCCTACGAGCAGTACTTC	CASSYRGGESYEQYF
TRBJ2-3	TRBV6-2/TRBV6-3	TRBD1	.	TGTGCCAGCAGAAGATCGGGACAGGCGGAAGATACGCAGTATTTT	CASRRSGQAEDTQYF
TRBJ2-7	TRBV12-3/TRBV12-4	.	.	TGTGCCAGCAGTTTTGGCGGGGTCGAATACGAGCAGTACTTC	CASSFGGVEYEQYF
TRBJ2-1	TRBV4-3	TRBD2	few	TGCGCCAGCCGACGGGACTACAATTACAATGAGCAGTTCTTC	CASRRDYNYNEQFF
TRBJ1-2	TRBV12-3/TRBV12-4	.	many	TGTGCCAGCAGCTTTGATGGCTACACCTTC	CASSFDGYTF
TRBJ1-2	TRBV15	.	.	TGTGCCACCAGCAGGGGACGGGGGGAGAGATTTGGCTACACCTTC	CATSRGRGERFGYTF
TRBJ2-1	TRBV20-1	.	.	TGCAGTGCTATATACCCCAGCGAAGGTGAGCAGTTCTTC	CSAIYPSEGEQFF
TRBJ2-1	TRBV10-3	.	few	TGTGCCATCAATCACAGGTTGCGCCGTTACAATGAGCAGTTCTTC	CAINHRLRRYNEQFF
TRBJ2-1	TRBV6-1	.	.	TGTGCCAGCGGCAGGGAACGCTCCTACAATGAGCAGTTCTTC	CASGRERSYNEQFF
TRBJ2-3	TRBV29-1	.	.	TGCAGCGTTGAAGGGGGGGTGAGAGATACGCAGTATTTT	CSVEGGVRDTQYF
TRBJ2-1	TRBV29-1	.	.	TGCAGCGTTGAAGGTGCCGAGTTCGACAGCGGGAATGAGCAGTTCTTC	CSVEGAEFDSGNEQFF
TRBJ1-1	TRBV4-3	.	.	TGCGCCAGCAGCCAAGAAAACTTCATGAACACTGAAGCTTTCTTT	CASSQENFMNTEAFF
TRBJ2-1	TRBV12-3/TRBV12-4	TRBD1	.	TGTGCCAGCAGTATGGGGACAGGGGTTAACAATGAGCAGTTCTTC	CASSMGTGVNNEQFF
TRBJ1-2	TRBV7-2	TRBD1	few	TGTGCCAGCAGCCCTCAGGGGGGACGCTATGGCTACACCTTC	CASSPQGGRYGYTF
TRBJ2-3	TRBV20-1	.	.	TGCAGTGCTAGGGACCTCTTTAGCACAGATACGCAGTATTTT	CSARDLFSTDTQYF
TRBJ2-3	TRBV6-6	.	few	TGTGCCAGCGAAGGCAGTACTGCCTCGGGTACGCAGTATTTT	CASEGSTASGTQYF
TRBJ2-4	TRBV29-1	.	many	TGCAGCGCCAGTAACGGGCAAGGGGGCATTCAGTACTTC	CSASNGQGGIQYF
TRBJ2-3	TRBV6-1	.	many	TGTGCCAGCAGTGATTGGGTAGGGGGGACAGATACGCAGTATTTT	CASSDWVGGTDTQYF
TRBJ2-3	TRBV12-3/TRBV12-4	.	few	TGTGCCAGCAGCCTTCTATTCTCACAGGGCCGAAGGTCGGATACGCAGTATTTT	CASSLLFSQGRRSDTQYF
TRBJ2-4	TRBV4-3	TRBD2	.	TGCGCCAGCAGCCAAGATGGGACTAGCGGGGGCAAAAACACTCAGTACTTC	CASSQDGTSGGKNTQYF
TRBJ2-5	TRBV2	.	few	TGTGCCAGCAGCTCCGCCAGGGCGGTGGAGACCCAGTACTTC	CASSSARAVETQYF
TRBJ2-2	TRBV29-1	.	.	TGCAGCGTTGCCAACCGACCATGGAGTAACACCGGGGAGCTGTTTTTT	CSVANRPWSNTGELFF
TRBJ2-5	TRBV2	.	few	TGTGCCAGCAGTGAAGCTTATAAGGGAGAGACCCAGTACTTC	CASSEAYKGETQYF
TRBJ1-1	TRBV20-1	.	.	TGCAGTGCTAGAGATCCTCGCCAGGGTAGGAACACTGAAGCTTTCTTT	CSARDPRQGRNTEAFF
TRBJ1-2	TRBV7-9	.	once	TGTGCCAGCAGCTTTGATGATACAGGAAACTATGGCTACACCTTC	CASSFDDTGNYGYTF
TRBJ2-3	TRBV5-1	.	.	TGCGCCAGCAGCTTGGAGTCTAGCGGCACAGATACGCAGTATTTT	CASSLESSGTDTQYF
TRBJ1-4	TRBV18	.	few	TGTGCCAGCTCCCAGGGCCCTGGGGCTAATGAAAAACTGTTTTTT	CASSQGPGANEKLFF
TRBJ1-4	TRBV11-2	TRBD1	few	TGTGCCAGCAGCCGCCTCCCGCGACAGGGTGGAAAGGAAAAACTGTTTTTT	CASSRLPRQGGKEKLFF